This TCR beta chain was sequenced for a study of blood T cell repertoires in COVID-19. The CDR3 spans 14 residues. The ends were cut back, 10 bases at V and 2 bases at J, with 16 bases in the middle. Germline V gene sequence: CDR1 KGHDR, CDR2 SFDVKD. The table came from immunoSEQ multiplex PCR; TCRdb's copy has only in-frame clones and leaves some out. Of tens of thousands of clones in the sample, roughly 87% were seen once. This receptor was identified in a man in his 70s with acute or convalescent COVID-19. Sequenced input: peripheral blood. The chain employs TRBV24-1 and TRBJ1-1, with unresolved D. Here the CDR3 DNA reads TGTGCCACTCGCGGCGACGGCAGAAACACTGAAGCTTTCTTT. Amino acids: CATRGDGRNTEAFF.